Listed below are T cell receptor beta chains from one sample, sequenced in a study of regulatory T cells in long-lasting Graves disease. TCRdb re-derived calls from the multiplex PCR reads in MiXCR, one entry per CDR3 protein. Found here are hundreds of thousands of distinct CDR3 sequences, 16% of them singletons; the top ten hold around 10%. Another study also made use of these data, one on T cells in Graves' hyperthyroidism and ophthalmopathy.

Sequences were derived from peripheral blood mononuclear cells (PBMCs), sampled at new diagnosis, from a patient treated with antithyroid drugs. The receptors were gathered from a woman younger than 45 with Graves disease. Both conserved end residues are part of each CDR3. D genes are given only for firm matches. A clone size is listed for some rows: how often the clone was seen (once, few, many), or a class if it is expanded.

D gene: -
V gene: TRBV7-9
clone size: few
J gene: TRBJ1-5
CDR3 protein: CASSDDRSNQPQHF
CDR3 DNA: TGTGCCAGCAGCGATGACAGGAGCAATCAGCCCCAGCATTTT

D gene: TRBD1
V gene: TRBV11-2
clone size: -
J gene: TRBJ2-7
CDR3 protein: CASSLVPGQLSYYEQYF
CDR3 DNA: TGTGCCAGCAGCTTAGTCCCGGGACAGCTCTCTTACTACGAGCAGTACTTC

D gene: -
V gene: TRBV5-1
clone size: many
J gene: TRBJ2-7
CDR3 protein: CASSLDSSTYEQYF
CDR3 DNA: TGCGCCAGCAGCTTAGACTCCAGTACCTACGAGCAGTACTTC

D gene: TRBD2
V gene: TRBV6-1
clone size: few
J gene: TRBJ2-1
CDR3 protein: CASGGTRRDNYGEQFF
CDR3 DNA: TGTGCTAGCGGGGGTACACGGCGGGATAATTATGGTGAGCAGTTCTTC

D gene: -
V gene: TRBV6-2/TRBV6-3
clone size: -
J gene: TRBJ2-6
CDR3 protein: CASRQNSGANVLTF
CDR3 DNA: TGTGCCAGCCGACAGAACTCTGGGGCCAACGTCCTGACTTTC

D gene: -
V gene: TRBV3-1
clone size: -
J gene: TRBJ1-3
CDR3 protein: CASSQGSSSGNTIYF
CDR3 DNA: TGTGCCAGCAGCCAAGGTTCCAGCTCTGGAAACACCATATATTTT

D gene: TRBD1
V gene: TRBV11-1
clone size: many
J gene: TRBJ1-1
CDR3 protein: CASSLGTGGVFTTEAFF
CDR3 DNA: TGTGCCAGCAGCTTGGGGACAGGGGGCGTCTTTACGACTGAAGCTTTCTTT

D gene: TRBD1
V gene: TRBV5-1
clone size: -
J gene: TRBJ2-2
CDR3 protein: CASSARGQPSPGGGELFF
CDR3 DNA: TGCGCCAGCAGCGCTAGGGGACAGCCCTCACCGGGTGGCGGGGAGCTGTTTTTT

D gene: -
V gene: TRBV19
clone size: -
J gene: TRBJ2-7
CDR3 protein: CASKPAATYEQYF
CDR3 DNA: TGTGCCAGTAAACCGGCCGCTACCTACGAGCAGTACTTC

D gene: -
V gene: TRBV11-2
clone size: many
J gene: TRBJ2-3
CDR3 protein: CASSRWSDTQYF
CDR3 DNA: TGTGCCAGCAGCCGTTGGTCAGATACGCAGTATTTT

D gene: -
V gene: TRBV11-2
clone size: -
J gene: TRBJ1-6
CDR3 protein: CASSLGRGRSYGSPLHF
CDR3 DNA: TGTGCCAGCAGCTTAGGTCGGGGGCGGTCATACGGATCACCCCTCCACTTT

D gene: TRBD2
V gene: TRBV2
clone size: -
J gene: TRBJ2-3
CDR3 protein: CASLRTSGGTDTQYF
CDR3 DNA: TGTGCCAGCCTCAGGACTAGCGGGGGCACAGATACGCAGTATTTT

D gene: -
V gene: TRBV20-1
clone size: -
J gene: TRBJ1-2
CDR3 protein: CSGDRPENYGYTF
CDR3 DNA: TGCAGCGGTGACAGGCCCGAAAACTATGGCTACACCTTC

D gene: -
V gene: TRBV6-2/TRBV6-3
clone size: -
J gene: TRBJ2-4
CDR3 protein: CASTTTGWNIQYF
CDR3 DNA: TGTGCCAGCACCACTACAGGGTGGAACATTCAGTACTTC

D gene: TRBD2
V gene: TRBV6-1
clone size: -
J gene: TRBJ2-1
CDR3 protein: CASSKQAGGPYEQFF
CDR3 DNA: TGTGCCAGCAGTAAGCAAGCGGGAGGGCCATATGAGCAGTTCTTC

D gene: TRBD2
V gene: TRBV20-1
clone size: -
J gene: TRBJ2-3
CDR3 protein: CSARGGGTSGRAWTDTQYF
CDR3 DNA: TGCAGTGCTAGAGGGGGGGGGACTAGCGGGAGGGCCTGGACAGATACGCAGTATTTT

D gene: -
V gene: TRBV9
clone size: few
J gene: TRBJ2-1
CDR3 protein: CASSVEPSVYEQFF
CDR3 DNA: TGTGCCAGCAGCGTAGAACCCAGTGTCTATGAGCAGTTCTTC

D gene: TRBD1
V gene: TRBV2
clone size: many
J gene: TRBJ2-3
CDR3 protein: CAGGQGPDTQYF
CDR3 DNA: TGTGCCGGCGGACAGGGGCCAGATACGCAGTATTTT